These 5 T cell receptor beta chains originate from one sample sequenced in a study of radiation and T cells in renal cell carcinoma (TCRdb year 2020). The sample's time point label, decoded: blood 4 weeks post-SBRT, at nephrectomy. The sample's treatment or condition label, in plain terms: 15 Gy SBRT to primary tumor, nephrectomy 4 weeks later. Libraries were constructed by the immunoSEQ multiplex PCR assay. As stored in TCRdb, this immuneACCESS dataset retains in-frame rearrangements with V and J assigned. A fraction of the clones does not appear; measured against another copy, unresolved V genes explain less than half of the discrepancy, and the remainder lacks a known reason. A total of about 78,000 clones appear in this sample, about 88% of them only once. More than 4.5% of the sample rests with the top ten. The sample was blood, taken from a patient whose treatment included radiotherapy and nephrectomy. The receptors were gathered from a woman between 65 and 79 years old with renal cell carcinoma.

This clone was detected only once. The genes are TRBV9 and TRBJ2-7; 7 bases are a match to TRBD1. The V and J ends lost 7 bases and 6 bases, in that order; junction bases with no gene match: 7. The CDR3 extends over 12 amino acids. Germline V CDR1 and CDR2: SGDLS, YYNGEE. CDR3 coding DNA: TGTGCCAGCGGGACAGTACTTTCCGAGCAGTACTTC. This translates into CASGTVLSEQYF.

Only one count was recorded for this clone. The chain has TRBV9 and TRBJ1-2; no reliable D call. The germline V gene has CDR1 SGDLS and CDR2 YYNGEE. V was clipped by 0 bases and J by 4 bases, with 10 bases between them. CDR3 length: 14 amino acids. Here the CDR3 DNA reads TGTGCCAGCAGCGTAGTTCAGGATTCCTATGGCTACACCTTC. It specifies CASSVVQDSYGYTF.

The genes are TRBV28 and TRBJ1-3; no clear D gene. V lost 6 bases and J 2 bases, leaving 20 bases between the germline ends. This CDR3 spans 17 amino acids. Germline CDR1 MDHEN, CDR2 SYDVKM. CDR3 protein: CASSRLQGRNPGNTIYF. The DNA of the CDR3 is TGTGCCAGCAGCCGCCTACAAGGCCGAAATCCTGGAAACACCATATATTTT.

This chain joins TRBV7-9 and TRBJ2-3; a weak D match, TRBD1 (6 bases). Germline CDR1 is SEHNR and CDR2 is FQNEAQ (reference sequence). This CDR3 contains 15 residues. V was shortened by 0 bases and J by 4 bases, with 11 bases between the two germline ends. The CDR3 coding sequence is TGTGCCAGCAGCTTAGCGGGACAAGGGCCAGATACGCAGTATTTT. As protein: CASSLAGQGPDTQYF.

This clone was seen just once. The chain recombines TRBV9 with TRBJ1-2; perhaps TRBD1 as D (5 bases). Trimming removed 0 bases from V and 4 bases from J, with 16 bases in between. The germline CDR1 and CDR2 sequences are SGDLS and YYNGEE. CDR3 length: 16 amino acids. CDR3: CASSVGIGTPIYGYTF. The CDR3 nucleotides are TGTGCCAGCAGCGTAGGCATCGGGACTCCCATCTATGGCTACACCTTC.